Listed here are 5 T cell receptor beta chains from one sample, sequenced in a study of CD8+CD57+ T cells in acquired aplastic anemia (dated by TCRdb to between 2018 and 2020). The patients picked for sequencing were ones in whom flow cytometry had shown an expansion of CD8+CD57+ cells. Sequencing was performed on an Illumina HiSeq 2000. TCR beta VDJ combination and CDR3 sequence profiling used genomic DNA as the template. TCRdb's own reprocessing of the public reads used fastp at Q25 and MiXCR and kept productive beta chains. Identical CDR3 protein sequences are pooled into one entry, listed with their most common genes and DNA. Here the sample has some 150,000 distinct CDR3 sequences; 71% occur a single time. The ten biggest clones cover about 50% of the sample. The sample was sorted CD4+, CD8+, or CD8+CD57+ T cells (not recorded which) from PBMCs. The receptor set was obtained from a human donor with aplastic anemia.

The chain carries TRBV28 and TRBJ2-6; no reliable D call. Germline CDR1 reads MDHEN; CDR2 reads SYDVKM. The CDR3 runs 17 residues. V was cut by 9 bases and J by 4 bases, with 22 bases left in between. As DNA, the CDR3 is TGTGCCAGTTCCTACGATGAATCCAGTACCGGGGCCAACGTCCTGACTTTC. Translated, it gives CASSYDESSTGANVLTF.

The rearrangement joins TRBV5-1 to TRBJ2-5, with D maybe TRBD2 (7 bases). Trimming left V 1 base short and J 5 bases short, with 15 bases between. Germline CDR1 reads SGHRS; CDR2 reads YFSETQ. This CDR3 is built from 15 residues. The CDR3 bases are TGCGCCAGCAGCTTGTTCGGGGGGCGAGAGGAGACCCAGTACTTC. Protein sequence: CASSLFGGREETQYF.

The chain carries TRBV9 and TRBJ2-3; weak D call: TRBD1 (5 bases). The CDR3 is made up of 16 amino acids. Germline V lookup: CDR1 SGDLS, CDR2 YYNGEE. The V and J ends lost 0 bases and 2 bases respectively, with 13 bases between them. In DNA, the CDR3 is TGTGCCAGCAGCGTAGAACAGGTTGGCACCACAGATACGCAGTATTTT. This encodes CASSVEQVGTTDTQYF. Filled out from reference TRBV9 and TRBJ2-3, the complete variable domain reads DSGVTQTPKHLITATGQRVTLRCSPRSGDLSVYWYQQSLDQGLQFLIQYYNGEERAKGNILERFSAQQFPDLHSELNLSSLELGDSALYFCASSVEQVGTTDTQYFGPGTRLTVL.

J is TRBJ2-5 and V is TRBV5-1; TRBD1 matches at 7 bases. Germline CDR1 SGHRS, CDR2 YFSETQ. Losses at the gene ends were 4 bases for V and 3 bases for J; bases not matched to a gene: 6. The CDR3 runs to 14 residues. For the CDR3, the DNA is TGCGCCAGCAGCCAACAGGGGCAGGAAGAGACCCAGTACTTC. It specifies CASSQQGQEETQYF.

The genes are TRBV5-1 and TRBJ1-1; D unresolved. The CDR3 extends over 13 amino acids. Germline CDR1 is SGHRS and CDR2 is YFSETQ. The V end was cut by 5 bases, the J end by 1 base, with 9 bases between. In DNA form, the CDR3 reads TGCGCCAGCAGACCAGACGCGAACACTGAAGCTTTCTTT. Protein sequence: CASRPDANTEAFF.